The source of this T cell receptor (beta chain) is a study of vaccination and CD4 T cells after COVID-19. This clonotype is labeled medium-sized. Its antigen remains unidentified. The Oncomine TCR Beta short-read assay generated sequence data from the DNA of cultured CD4+ T cells. In TCRdb, the PCR reads were re-called with MiXCR into one record per CDR3 protein. The sample carries about 14,000 distinct CDR3 sequences, 65% to 80% recorded once. Germline lookup yields CDR1 GTSNPN and CDR2 SVGIG (reference sequence). This CDR3 is 14 amino acids long. V was pared by 1 base and J by 6 bases, with 15 bases between. Stated treatment: roughly 10-day PBMC culture with coronavirus spike peptide pools or control peptides (ViraFEST assay).

The chain combines TRBV30 with TRBJ1-1; D ambiguous. This receptor was identified in a human donor who had recovered from COVID-19. Sequencing input: CD4+ T cells from blood, cultured in vitro. In nucleotides, the CDR3 is TGTGCCTGGAGTGCCCGGGCCCCCCCAGCTGAAGCTTTCTTT. This gives the protein CAWSARAPPAEAFF.